These 22 T cell receptor beta chains share one sample of origin, sequenced in a study of blood T cell repertoires in COVID-19. Data came from immunoSEQ multiplex PCR; TCRdb stores just in-frame clones and leaves some out. The sample shows over 200,000 clones, under 90% of them seen only once. The sample consisted of PBMCs or T cells enriched from blood (not recorded which). The receptor set was obtained from a man aged 55 to 70 who had recovered from COVID-19.

As for this clone: The same CDR3 also results from other DNA sequences found in this sample. The chain couples TRBV9 to TRBJ2-1, with 8 bases lining up with TRBD2. Germline V gene lookup returns CDR1 SGDLS and CDR2 YYNGEE. This CDR3 is built from 14 residues. V lost 1 base, J lost 5 bases, and 2 bases stayed unmatched. CDR3 sequence: CASSVSGGNNEQFF. CDR3 nucleotides: TGTGCCAGCAGCGTAAGCGGGGGTAACAATGAGCAGTTCTTC.

The genes are TRBV11-3 and TRBJ2-3; 8 nucleotides line up with TRBD1. The J segment lost 1 base and the V segment lost 4 bases, leaving 10 bases of the junction unmatched. Germline CDR1 SGHNT, CDR2 YENEEA. The CDR3 has 17 residues. The DNA for the CDR3 is TGTGCCAGCAGCTCAAGAACCGGGACAGGAGGCACAGATACGCAGTATTTT. It specifies CASSSRTGTGGTDTQYF. Variable domain in full (rest from reference TRBV11-3 and TRBJ2-3): EAGVVQSPRYKIIEKKQPVAFWCNPISGHNTLYWYLQNLGQGPELLIRYENEEAVDDSQLPKDRFSAERLKGVDSTLKIQPAELGDSAVYLCASSSRTGTGGTDTQYFGPGTRLTVL.

The rearrangement joins TRBV5-1 to TRBJ1-1; D uncertain. Deletions cut 0 bases from V and 1 base from J, with 7 bases between. The CDR3 consists of 14 residues. Germline assignment: CDR1 SGHRS and CDR2 YFSETQ. The CDR3, as DNA: TGCGCCAGCAGCTTGGACAGATGGAACACTGAAGCTTTCTTT. Amino acid sequence: CASSLDRWNTEAFF.

The chain employs TRBV12-3 or TRBV12-4 and TRBJ1-4, with D possibly TRBD1 on 6 matching bases. The length of the CDR3 is 13 residues. Trimming left V 10 bases short and J 0 bases short, with 9 bases between. CDR3 amino acids: CATGDTTNEKLFF. CDR3 sequence (DNA): TGTGCCACCGGGGACACAACTAATGAAAAACTGTTTTTT.

The chain joins TRBV19 to TRBJ1-5; 10 bases map to TRBD1. Unmatched junction bases numbered 10, after V lost 7 bases and J lost 7 bases. CDR1 is LNHDA, CDR2 SQIVND, per germline (reference sequence). CDR3 length equals 15 residues. For the CDR3, the DNA is TGTGCCAGTAACCCCGACAGGGGGCTGTCACAGCCCCAGCATTTT. Its translation is CASNPDRGLSQPQHF.

The J gene is TRBJ1-1, the V gene TRBV20-1; D may be TRBD1 (6 bases). Germline loops: CDR1 DFQATT, CDR2 SNEGSKA (reference sequence). The CDR3 spans 13 residues. V was trimmed by 3 bases and J by 4 bases, leaving 12 bases between them. CDR3 loop: CSASGGGGTEAFF. The CDR3, as DNA: TGCAGTGCTAGTGGGGGCGGGGGCACTGAAGCTTTCTTT.

This clone was observed a single time. The rearrangement links TRBV28 to TRBJ1-5; TRBD1 matches at 7 bases. With 5 bases clipped from V and 0 bases from J, the junction kept 4 bases outside the gene matches. The CDR3 consists of 15 residues. Germline assignment: CDR1 MDHEN and CDR2 SYDVKM. CDR3 protein: CASSPGGNSNQPQHF. The DNA of the CDR3 is TGTGCCAGCAGTCCAGGGGGAAATAGCAATCAGCCCCAGCATTTT. The entire variable domain, with the rest obtained from reference TRBV28 and TRBJ1-5, is as follows: DVKVTQSSRYLVKRTGEKVFLECVQDMDHENMFWYRQDPGLGLRLIYFSYDVKMKEKGDIPEGYSVSREKKERFSLILESASTNQTSMYLCASSPGGNSNQPQHFGDGTRLSIL.

The chain joins TRBV4-1 to TRBJ1-6, with D tentatively TRBD1 (5 bases). Trimming pared 3 bases from V and 2 bases from J, leaving 8 bases between. This CDR3 contains 15 residues. CDR1 is MGHRA and CDR2 is YSYEKL in the germline V gene. CDR3 DNA: TGCGCCAGCAGCCAGGGGCTGACCTATAATTCACCCCTCCACTTT. This encodes CASSQGLTYNSPLHF.

The V and J genes are TRBV7-6 and TRBJ2-6; TRBD1 matches 9 bases. This CDR3 region has 18 residues. The V and J ends lost 5 bases and 0 bases, in that order; junction bases with no gene match: 8. Germline CDR1 SGHVS, CDR2 FNYEAQ. Written as DNA, the CDR3 is TGTGCCAGCAGCCCAAGGGACAGGGCGAACTCTGGGGCCAACGTCCTGACTTTC. This translates into CASSPRDRANSGANVLTF.

This clone was observed a few times. The J gene is TRBJ1-1, the V gene TRBV2; TRBD1 agrees at 9 bases. CDR1 is SNHLY and CDR2 is FYNNEI in the germline V gene. The CDR3 loop spans 14 amino acids. J was trimmed by 1 base and V by 6 bases; bases with no gene match: 3. CDR3: CASSLGQGNTEAFF. The CDR3 region has the DNA TGTGCCAGCAGCCTGGGACAGGGGAACACTGAAGCTTTCTTT. Full variable domain (remainder filled in from reference TRBV2 and TRBJ1-1): EPEVTQTPSHQVTQMGQEVILRCVPISNHLYFYWYRQILGQKVEFLVSFYNNEISEKSEIFDDQFSVERPDGSNFTLKIRSTKLEDSAMYFCASSLGQGNTEAFFGQGTRLTVV.

The chain uses TRBV7-9 and TRBJ1-3; no reliable D call. The CDR3 totals 15 residues. Germline values: CDR1 SEHNR, CDR2 FQNEAQ (reference sequence). V was cut by 5 bases and J by 0 bases, with 11 bases left in between. DNA of the CDR3: TGTGCCAGCAGCCCCCCGGTTATCTCTGGAAACACCATATATTTT. Its translation is CASSPPVISGNTIYF.

The chain employs TRBV25-1 and TRBJ1-1, with a possible D match to TRBD1 (6 bases). Trimming removed 2 bases at V and 7 bases at J, with 11 bases between. Germline V CDR1 and CDR2: MGHDK, SYGVNS. This CDR3 contains 13 residues. The CDR3 sequence is CASSEGGRDEAFF. In DNA form, the CDR3 reads TGTGCCAGCAGTGAAGGGGGCCGGGATGAAGCTTTCTTT.

The CDR3: CASSEQGLWSGNTIYF. Here the CDR3 DNA reads TGTGCCAGCAGTGAGCAGGGGTTGTGGTCTGGAAACACCATATATTTT. This chain connects TRBV2 to TRBJ1-3; possibly TRBD1 for D (6 bases). Trimming removed 3 bases from V and 1 base from J, with 13 bases in between. The CDR3 covers 16 residues. In germline, CDR1 is SNHLY, CDR2 FYNNEI.

This rearrangement joins TRBV7-6 to TRBJ1-1, with D maybe TRBD1 (6 bases). Germline CDR1 reads SGHVS; CDR2 reads FNYEAQ. This CDR3 comprises 13 residues. Trimming took off 4 bases at V and 1 base at J, with 7 bases between the two ends. The CDR3 spells CASSSGQNTEAFF. CDR3 bases: TGTGCCAGCAGCTCGGGACAGAACACTGAAGCTTTCTTT. The whole variable domain, filled in from reference TRBV7-6 and TRBJ1-1, reads GAGVSQSPRYKVTKRGQDVALRCDPISGHVSLYWYRQALGQGPEFLTYFNYEAQQDKSGLPNDRFSAERPEGSISTLTIQRTEQRDSAMYRCASSSGQNTEAFFGQGTRLTVV.

The J gene is TRBJ2-1, the V gene TRBV5-4; D remains unclear. The CDR3 covers 13 residues. CDR1 and CDR2 (germline): SGHNT, YYREEE (reference sequence). Trimming cost V 2 bases and J 3 bases, with 6 bases left between them. The CDR3 nucleotides read TGTGCCAGCAGCTTCGGAGTCTACAATGAGCAGTTCTTC. Amino acid sequence: CASSFGVYNEQFF.

The chain uses TRBV7-2 and TRBJ1-3; no reliable D call. Deletions cut 5 bases from V and 4 bases from J, with 18 bases between. CDR1 and CDR2 from the germline V gene are SGHTA and FQGNSA. There are 16 residues in the CDR3. The CDR3 here is CASSPRSDWYGNTIYF. The DNA of the CDR3 is TGTGCCAGCAGCCCTCGGTCAGACTGGTACGGAAACACCATATATTTT.

The chain couples TRBV3-1 (or the pseudogene TRBV3-2) to TRBJ2-2; 12 nucleotides line up with TRBD2. This CDR3 is 16 amino acids long. V was pared by 2 bases and J by 5 bases, with 3 bases of the junction left unmatched. The germline gives CDR1 LGHDT, CDR2 YNNKEL (reference sequence). CDR3: CASSQLAGGLTGELFF. The CDR3 nucleotides are TGTGCCAGCAGCCAACTAGCGGGGGGGCTAACCGGGGAGCTGTTTTTT.

The chain has TRBV7-9 and TRBJ2-7, with D possibly matching TRBD2 (5 bases). CDR1 is SEHNR and CDR2 is FQNEAQ in the germline V gene (reference sequence). CDR3 length equals 12 residues. Trimming left V 4 bases short and J 6 bases short, with 10 bases between. The CDR3 spells CASSSDFFEQYF. The CDR3 nucleotides are TGTGCCAGCAGCTCGGACTTCTTCGAGCAGTACTTC. Filled out from reference TRBV7-9 and TRBJ2-7, the complete variable domain reads DTGVSQNPRHKITKRGQNVTFRCDPISEHNRLYWYRQTLGQGPEFLTYFQNEAQLEKSRLLSDRFSAERPKGSFSTLEIQRTEQGDSAMYLCASSSDFFEQYFGPGTRLTVT.

The chain links TRBV6-5 to TRBJ1-3; D is unclear. Between the trimmed V and J ends, which lost 0 bases and 8 bases, there was a span of 11 bases. The V gene's germline CDR1 is MNHEY and CDR2 SVGAGI. The CDR3 has 14 residues. The CDR3 DNA is TGTGCCAGCAGTTACTCTGGGAGGGCGGACACCATATATTTT. It codes for CASSYSGRADTIYF.

The chain is built from TRBV6-1 and TRBJ2-4; D perhaps matches TRBD1 (6 bases). V was clipped by 6 bases and J by 0 bases, with 12 bases between them. Germline V lookup: CDR1 MNHNS, CDR2 SASEGT. The length of the CDR3 is 15 residues. Written as DNA, the CDR3 is TGTGCCAGCAGGCCGGACAGTATAGCCAAAAACATTCAGTACTTC. It translates to CASRPDSIAKNIQYF.

This chain uses TRBV6-4 with TRBJ2-1, with a weak D call TRBD1 (5 bases). This CDR3 has 15 residues. Germline lookup yields CDR1 MRHNA and CDR2 SNTAGT. Trimming pared 0 bases from V and 6 bases from J, leaving 12 bases between. In DNA form, the CDR3 reads TGTGCCAGCAGTGACTCAAGTAGGGGAATCAATGAGCAGTTCTTC. The encoded protein is CASSDSSRGINEQFF.

The V gene is TRBV2, the J gene TRBJ2-5; possibly TRBD2 for D (7 bases). Germline V CDR1 and CDR2: SNHLY, FYNNEI. Trimming cost V 2 bases and J 5 bases, with 18 bases left between them. The CDR3 has 16 residues. The CDR3 here is CASSEFRTRRGETQYF. CDR3 in DNA: TGTGCCAGCAGTGAATTCAGGACTAGAAGGGGGGAGACCCAGTACTTC.